The present T cell receptor (beta chain) was sequenced within a study of blood T cell repertoires in COVID-19. Sequencing used immunoSEQ multiplex PCR; TCRdb keeps in-frame clones, though not all of them. The data show under 150,000 clones, with roughly 84% seen just once and approximately 4% held by the top ten. The ends lost 5 bases at V and 3 bases at J; junction bases unmatched: 4. CDR3 length equals 13 residues. The germline gives CDR1 SEHNR, CDR2 FQNEAQ (reference sequence). The rearrangement links TRBV7-9 to TRBJ2-7; 7 bases are shared with TRBD2. The clonotype originates from a man in his fifties in a cohort exposed to, infected with or recovered from COVID-19 (not recorded which). Specimen: PBMCs or T cells enriched from blood (not recorded which). CDR3 residues: CASSPRGDYEQYF. CDR3 DNA sequence: TGTGCCAGCAGCCCCCGGGGGGACTACGAGCAGTACTTC. The variable domain in full, with the rest retrieved from reference TRBV7-9 and TRBJ2-7, is DTGVSQNPRHKITKRGQNVTFRCDPISEHNRLYWYRQTLGQGPEFLTYFQNEAQLEKSRLLSDRFSAERPKGSFSTLEIQRTEQGDSAMYLCASSPRGDYEQYFGPGTRLTVT.